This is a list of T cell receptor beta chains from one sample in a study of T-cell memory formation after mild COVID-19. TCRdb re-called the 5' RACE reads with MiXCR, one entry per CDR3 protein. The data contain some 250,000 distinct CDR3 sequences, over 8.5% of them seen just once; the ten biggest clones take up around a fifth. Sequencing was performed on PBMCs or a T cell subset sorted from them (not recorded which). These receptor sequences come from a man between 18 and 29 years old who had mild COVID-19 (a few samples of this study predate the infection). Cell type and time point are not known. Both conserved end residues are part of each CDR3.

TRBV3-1 CASSNSEAGEQYF
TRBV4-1 CASSQWDRGREDTQYF
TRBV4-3 CASSQVGRGYNEQFF
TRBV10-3 CAIKGQRVNYGYTF
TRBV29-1 CSVGAGDYEAFF
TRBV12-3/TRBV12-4 CASSFLLDSQSYNEQFF
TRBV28 CASLRGNTGELFF
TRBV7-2 CASSLGGARGRGEQFF
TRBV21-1 CASSKMDWGHGEQYF
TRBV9 CASSDQVAGELFF
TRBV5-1 CASSLAYGGHSNQPQHF
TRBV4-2 CASSQDGPGGTGELFF
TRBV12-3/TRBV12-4 CASSLRGLQAGVLTF
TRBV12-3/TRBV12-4 CASSIPGEAKFF
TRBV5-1 CASSLGRGVVLVETQYF
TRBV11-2 CASSSRQAPTEAFF
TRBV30 CAWSDYRDTYGYTF
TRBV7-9 CASSSRLSGANVLTF
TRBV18 CASSPRRGDITDTQYF